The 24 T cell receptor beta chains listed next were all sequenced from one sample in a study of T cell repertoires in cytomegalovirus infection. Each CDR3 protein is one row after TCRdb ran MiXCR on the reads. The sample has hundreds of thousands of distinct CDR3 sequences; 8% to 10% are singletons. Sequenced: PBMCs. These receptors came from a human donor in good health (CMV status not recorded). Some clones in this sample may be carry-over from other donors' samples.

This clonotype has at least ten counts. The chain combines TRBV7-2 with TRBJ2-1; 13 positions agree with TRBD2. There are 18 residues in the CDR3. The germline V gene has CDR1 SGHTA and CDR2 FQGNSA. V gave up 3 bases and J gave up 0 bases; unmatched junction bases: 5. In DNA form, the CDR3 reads TGTGCCAGCAGCTTGTGGGGACTAGCGGGGAGCTCCTACAATGAGCAGTTCTTC. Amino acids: CASSLWGLAGSSYNEQFF.

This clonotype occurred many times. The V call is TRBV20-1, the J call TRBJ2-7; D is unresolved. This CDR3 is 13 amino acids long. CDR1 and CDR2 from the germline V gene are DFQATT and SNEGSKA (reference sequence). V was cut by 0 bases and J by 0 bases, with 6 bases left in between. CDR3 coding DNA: TGCAGTGCTAGAGACGGCGGCTCCTACGAGCAGTACGTC. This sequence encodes CSARDGGSYEQYV.

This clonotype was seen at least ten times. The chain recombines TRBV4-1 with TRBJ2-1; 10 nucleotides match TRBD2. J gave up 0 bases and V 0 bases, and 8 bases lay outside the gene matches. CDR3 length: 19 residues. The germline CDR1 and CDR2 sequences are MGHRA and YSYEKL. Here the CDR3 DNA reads TGCGCCAGCAGCCAAGATGTTCGGAGCGGGGGGGCCTCCTACAATGAGCAGTTCTTC. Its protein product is CASSQDVRSGGASYNEQFF.

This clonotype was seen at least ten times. The CDR3 region has the DNA TGTGCCAGCAGCCAAGTGTGGACTAAAGAGACCCAGTACTTC. It translates to CASSQVWTKETQYF. The V call is TRBV14, the J call TRBJ2-5; maybe TRBD2 (6 bases). The V and J ends lost 1 base and 3 bases respectively, with 9 bases between them. The CDR3 totals 14 residues. Germline V gene data show CDR1 as SGHDN and CDR2 as FVKESK.

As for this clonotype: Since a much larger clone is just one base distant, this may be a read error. This CDR3 is CSVDMKVNTEAFF. DNA of the CDR3: TGCAGCGTCGATATGAAAGTGAACACTGAAGCTTTCTTT. V is TRBV29-1 and J is TRBJ1-1; D remains ambiguous. Germline V CDR1 and CDR2: SQVTM, ANQGSEA. The CDR3 covers 13 residues. With 6 bases removed from V and 0 bases from J, the gap between germline ends came to 11 bases. The complete variable domain, with remaining parts taken from reference TRBV29-1 and TRBJ1-1, reads SAVISQKPSRDICQRGTSLTIQCQVDSQVTMMFWYRQQPGQSLTLIATANQGSEATYESGFVIDKFPISRPNLTFSTLTVSNMSPEDSSIYLCSVDMKVNTEAFFGQGTRLTVV.

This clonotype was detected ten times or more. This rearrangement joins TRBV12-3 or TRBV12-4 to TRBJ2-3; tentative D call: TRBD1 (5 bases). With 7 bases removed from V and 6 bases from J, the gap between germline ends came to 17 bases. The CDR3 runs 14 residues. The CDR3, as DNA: TGTGCCAGCACTCGATTTAGGGGCTGGGATACGCAGTATTTT. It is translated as CASTRFRGWDTQYF.

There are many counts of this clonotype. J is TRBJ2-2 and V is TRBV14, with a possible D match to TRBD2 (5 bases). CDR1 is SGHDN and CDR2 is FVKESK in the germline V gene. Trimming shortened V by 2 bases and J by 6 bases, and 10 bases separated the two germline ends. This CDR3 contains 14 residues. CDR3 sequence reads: CASSQQEGSGELFF. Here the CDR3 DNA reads TGTGCCAGCAGCCAACAAGAGGGTTCCGGGGAGCTGTTTTTT.

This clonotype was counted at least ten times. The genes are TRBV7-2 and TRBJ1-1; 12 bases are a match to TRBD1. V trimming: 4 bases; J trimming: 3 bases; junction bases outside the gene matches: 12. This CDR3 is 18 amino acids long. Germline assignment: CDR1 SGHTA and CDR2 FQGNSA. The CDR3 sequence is CASSWNRRDRGRYTEAFF. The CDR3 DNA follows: TGTGCCAGCAGCTGGAATCGCCGGGACAGGGGGCGTTACACTGAAGCTTTCTTT.

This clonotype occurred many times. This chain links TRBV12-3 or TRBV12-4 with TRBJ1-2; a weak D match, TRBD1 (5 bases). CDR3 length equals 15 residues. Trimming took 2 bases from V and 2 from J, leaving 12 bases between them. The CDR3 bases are TGTGCCAGCAGTTTACAGGGAGGAGGGAACTATGGCTACACCTTC. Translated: CASSLQGGGNYGYTF.

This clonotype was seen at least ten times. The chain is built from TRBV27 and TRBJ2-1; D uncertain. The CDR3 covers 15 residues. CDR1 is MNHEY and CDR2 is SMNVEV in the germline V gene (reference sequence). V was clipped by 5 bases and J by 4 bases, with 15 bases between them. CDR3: CASSPDTRTYNEQFF. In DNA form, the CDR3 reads TGTGCCAGCAGTCCTGACACCCGAACATACAATGAGCAGTTCTTC.

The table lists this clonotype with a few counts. CDR3 nucleotide sequence: TGTGCCAGCAGTTTATCAGGGGCTGAAGCTTTCTTT. Translated: CASSLSGAEAFF. This rearrangement joins TRBV28 to TRBJ1-1, with D possibly matching TRBD1 (6 bases). The germline V gene encodes CDR1 MDHEN and CDR2 SYDVKM. The CDR3 spans 12 residues. V lost 1 base and J lost 6, with 6 bases in between.

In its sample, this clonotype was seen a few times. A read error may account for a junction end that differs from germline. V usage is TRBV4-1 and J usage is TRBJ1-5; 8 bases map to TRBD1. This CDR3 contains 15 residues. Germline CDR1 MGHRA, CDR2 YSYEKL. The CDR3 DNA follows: TGTGCCAGCAGCCCCGGACAGGGTCATAATCAGCCCCAGCATTTT. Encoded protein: CASSPGQGHNQPQHF.

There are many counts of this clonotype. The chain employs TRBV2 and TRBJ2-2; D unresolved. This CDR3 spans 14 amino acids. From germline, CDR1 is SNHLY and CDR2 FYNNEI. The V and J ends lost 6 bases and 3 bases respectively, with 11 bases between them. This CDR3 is CASSPRWDTGELFF. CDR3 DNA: TGTGCCAGCAGCCCCCGGTGGGACACCGGGGAGCTGTTTTTT.

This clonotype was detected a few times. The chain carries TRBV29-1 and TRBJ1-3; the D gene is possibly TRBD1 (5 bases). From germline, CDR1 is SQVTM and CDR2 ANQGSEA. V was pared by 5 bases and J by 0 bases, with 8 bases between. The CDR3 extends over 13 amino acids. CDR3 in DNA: TGCAGCGTTAGAGGGGACTCTGGAAACACCATATATTTT. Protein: CSVRGDSGNTIYF.

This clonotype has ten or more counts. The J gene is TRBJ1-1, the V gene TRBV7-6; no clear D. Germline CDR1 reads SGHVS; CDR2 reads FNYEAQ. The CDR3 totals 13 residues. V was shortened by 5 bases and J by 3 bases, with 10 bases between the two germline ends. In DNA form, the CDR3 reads TGTGCCAGCAGCAAAGGAGCTCACACTGAAGCTTTCTTT. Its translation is CASSKGAHTEAFF. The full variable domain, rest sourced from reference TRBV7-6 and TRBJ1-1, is GAGVSQSPRYKVTKRGQDVALRCDPISGHVSLYWYRQALGQGPEFLTYFNYEAQQDKSGLPNDRFSAERPEGSISTLTIQRTEQRDSAMYRCASSKGAHTEAFFGQGTRLTVV.

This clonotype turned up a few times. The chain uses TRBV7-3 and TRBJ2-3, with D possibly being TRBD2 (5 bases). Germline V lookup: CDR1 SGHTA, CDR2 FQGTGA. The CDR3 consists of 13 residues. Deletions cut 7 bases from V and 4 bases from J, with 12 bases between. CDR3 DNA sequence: TGTGCCAGCAACGGGGAGCTGGCAGATACGCAGTATTTT. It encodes CASNGELADTQYF.

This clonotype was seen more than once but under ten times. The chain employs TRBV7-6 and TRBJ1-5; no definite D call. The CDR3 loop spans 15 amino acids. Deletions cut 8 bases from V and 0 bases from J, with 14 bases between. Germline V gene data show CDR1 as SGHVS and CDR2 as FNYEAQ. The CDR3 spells CASSLSGNSNQPQHF. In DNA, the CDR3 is TGTGCCAGCTCCCTGTCCGGGAATAGCAATCAGCCCCAGCATTTT.

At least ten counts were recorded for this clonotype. CDR3 loop: CASSQGLRDRLQETQYF. The DNA for the CDR3 is TGCGCCAGCAGCCAAGGTCTCAGAGACAGACTCCAAGAGACCCAGTACTTC. The chain links TRBV4-1 to TRBJ2-5; tentatively, D is TRBD1 (5 bases). The CDR3 is 17 amino acids. The V gene's germline CDR1 is MGHRA and CDR2 YSYEKL. Trimming took 1 base from V and 1 from J, leaving 16 bases between them.

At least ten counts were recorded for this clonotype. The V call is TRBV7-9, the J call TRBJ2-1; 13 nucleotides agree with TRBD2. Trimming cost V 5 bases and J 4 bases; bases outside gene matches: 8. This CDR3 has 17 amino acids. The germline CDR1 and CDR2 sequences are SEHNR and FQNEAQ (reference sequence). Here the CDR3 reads CASSPGLAGALYNEQFF. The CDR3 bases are TGTGCCAGCAGCCCCGGACTAGCGGGGGCCCTGTACAATGAGCAGTTCTTC.

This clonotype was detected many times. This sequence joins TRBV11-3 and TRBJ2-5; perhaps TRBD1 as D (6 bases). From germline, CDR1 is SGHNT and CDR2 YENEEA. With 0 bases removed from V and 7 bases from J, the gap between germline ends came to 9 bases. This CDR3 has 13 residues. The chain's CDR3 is CASSLDRRGTQYF. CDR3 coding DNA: TGTGCCAGCAGCTTAGATCGCAGGGGGACCCAGTACTTC.

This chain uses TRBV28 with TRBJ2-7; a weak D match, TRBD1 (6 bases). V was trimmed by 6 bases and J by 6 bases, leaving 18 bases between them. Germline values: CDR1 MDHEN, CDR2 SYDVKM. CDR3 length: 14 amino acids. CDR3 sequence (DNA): TGTGCCAGCAGCCCCCCGGGACATTCCGTCGAGCAGTACGTC. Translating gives CASSPPGHSVEQYV.

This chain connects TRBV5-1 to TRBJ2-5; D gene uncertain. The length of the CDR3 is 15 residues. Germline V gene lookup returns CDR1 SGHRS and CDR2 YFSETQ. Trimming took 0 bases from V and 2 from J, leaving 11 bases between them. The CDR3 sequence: CASSLGVSQQETQYF. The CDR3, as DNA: TGCGCCAGCAGCTTGGGAGTCAGCCAGCAAGAGACCCAGTACTTC.

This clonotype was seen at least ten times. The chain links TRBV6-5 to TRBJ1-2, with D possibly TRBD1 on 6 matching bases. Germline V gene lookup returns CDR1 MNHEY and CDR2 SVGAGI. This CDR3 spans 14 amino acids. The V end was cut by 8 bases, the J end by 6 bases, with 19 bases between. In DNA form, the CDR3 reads TGTGCCAGCTCAAGGGGGGCTCGGAGGAATGGCTACACCTTC. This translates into CASSRGARRNGYTF.

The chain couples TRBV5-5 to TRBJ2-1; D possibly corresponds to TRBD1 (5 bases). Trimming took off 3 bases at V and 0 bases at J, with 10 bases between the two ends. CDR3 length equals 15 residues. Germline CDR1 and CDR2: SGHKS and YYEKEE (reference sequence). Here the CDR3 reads CASSSQVASYNEQFF. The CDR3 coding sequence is TGTGCCAGCAGCTCACAGGTAGCCTCCTACAATGAGCAGTTCTTC.